This T cell receptor (beta chain) was captured by sequencing in a study of CD8 T cells in ankylosing spondylitis. Each CDR3 protein gets one entry after TCRdb re-called the 5' RACE reads with MiXCR. The sample lists some 150,000 distinct CDR3 sequences, around 43% seen once, with over 12% in the top ten. General observations from the study: Typical of ankylosing spondylitis blood, it appeared, was a TCR beta motif of seven to nine highly homologous variants.

In this sample, this clonotype turned up many times. Its antigen remains unidentified. This TCR was sampled from a male donor with ankylosing spondylitis. Specimen: synovial fluid, either unsorted or a sorted T cell fraction (not recorded which).

The CDR3 nucleotides read TGTGCCAGCAGTTTCGGGGTGGAGGGTCATCAGCCCCAGCATTTT. Translation gives CASSFGVEGHQPQHF. The chain combines TRBV28 with TRBJ1-5; D is undetermined. The CDR3 length is 15 residues. V lost 3 bases to trimming and J lost 5 bases, with 14 bases between them. Germline V gene sequence: CDR1 MDHEN, CDR2 SYDVKM.